This T cell receptor (beta chain) derives from a study of metastatic and nonmetastatic thyroid tumors. Comments on this clone: A junction boundary mismatches the germline segment, possibly from a read error.

The CDR3 totals 15 residues. Germline CDR1 is LNHDA and CDR2 is SQIVND (reference sequence). Not a single patient had been given any form of treatment at any point before undergoing thyroid surgery. TCRdb reassembled clones from the PCR reads with MiXCR. Among under 30,000 clones listed, about 20% were seen once. This sequence was found in a female donor with papillary thyroid cancer or a benign thyroid nodule (not recorded which). Some clones in this sample may be carry-over from other donors' samples. The sample taken for sequencing was blood. The chain links TRBV19 to TRBJ2-5; TRBD1 or TRBD2 may be the D gene (6 bases each). CDR3 nucleotides: TGTGCCATTAGTATTTCTAGCGTGGGGGCCGAGACCCAGTACTTC. Residues: CAISISSVGAETQYF.